These T cell receptor beta chains were read from a single sample in a study of T cell repertoires in cytomegalovirus infection. Their antigens remain unidentified. One entry per CDR3 protein, called by TCRdb with MiXCR from the reads. In the table there are about 830,000 distinct CDR3 sequences, approximately 32% of which are singletons. The sample here was cultured CD8+ T cells from PBMCs, taken from culture after CMV antigen stimulation. All receptors come from a human donor in good health (CMV status not recorded). Some clones in this sample may be carry-over from other donors' samples. The CDR3 runs from the conserved cysteine through the conserved F or W. A D gene is named only where the DNA matches it firmly. Expanded clones are given a class, and other clones once, few, many or no size at all.

v_call	d_call	clone_size	j_call	cdr3_nt	cdr3_aa
TRBV7-9	-	many	TRBJ2-3	TGTGCCAGCAGCCAGGCCCCAGATACGCAGTATTTT	CASSQAPDTQYF
TRBV5-1	TRBD1	-	TRBJ2-7	TGCGCCAGCAGCTTTCAGGGGGTCCCCTACGAGCAGTACTTC	CASSFQGVPYEQYF
TRBV11-2	-	once	TRBJ2-2	TGTGCCGCCGGGGCCCCTCTCCGGGGCACCGGGGAGCTGTTTTTT	CAAGAPLRGTGELFF
TRBV7-2	TRBD2	many	TRBJ2-5	TGTGCCAGCAGCTTAAGGCTAGCGGGCCAAGAGACCCAGTACTTC	CASSLRLAGQETQYF
TRBV2	TRBD1	-	TRBJ2-3	TGTGCCAGCCAGGACAGGGCTTTCGCAGATACGCAGTATTTT	CASQDRAFADTQYF
TRBV7-9	TRBD1	few	TRBJ1-2	TGTGCCAGCAGCTTAGAGGGACAGGTTACGTACTATGGCTACACCTTC	CASSLEGQVTYYGYTF
TRBV20-1	-	once	TRBJ2-1	TGCAGTGCTACGGAGGCGTCTATGCAGTTCTTC	CSATEASMQFF
TRBV7-9	TRBD1	-	TRBJ1-1	TGTGCCAGCAGCTTACCCCAGGGGGAGGTAGGCGGGAACACTGAAGCTTTCTTT	CASSLPQGEVGGNTEAFF
TRBV13	-	few	TRBJ1-2	TGTGCCAGCAGCCCTCGGGGAGCGAGCTATGGCTACACCTTC	CASSPRGASYGYTF
TRBV6-1	TRBD2	-	TRBJ2-1	TGTGCCAGCAGTGACACTAGCGGGGGTTATGAGCAGTTCTTC	CASSDTSGGYEQFF
TRBV27	TRBD2	-	TRBJ2-1	TGTGCCAGCAGTCACAGACTAAGCGGGGGGCGGGGTGAGCAGTTCTTC	CASSHRLSGGRGEQFF
TRBV25-1	-	-	TRBJ1-1	TGTGCCAGCAGTGGACACCCGGGACACAGAAACACTGAAGCTTTCTTT	CASSGHPGHRNTEAFF
TRBV7-6	-	few	TRBJ2-5	TGTGCCAGCACCACCGGGGAGACCCAGTACTTC	CASTTGETQYF
TRBV27	TRBD1	-	TRBJ1-1	TGTGCCAGCAGTCCTGCAGGGGGCCTGAACACTGAAGCTTTCTTT	CASSPAGGLNTEAFF
TRBV6-2/TRBV6-3	-	few	TRBJ2-5	TGTGCCAGCAGGCCTTATCCGGGAGCCAGGGAGACCCAGTACTTC	CASRPYPGARETQYF
TRBV19	-	-	TRBJ2-1	TGTGCCAGTAGCCCCCGAAGGGTGGTATACAATGAGCAGTTCTTC	CASSPRRVVYNEQFF
TRBV6-1	-	few	TRBJ2-3	TGTGCCAGCAGTGAAGCGCGTAGCACAGATACGCAGTATTTT	CASSEARSTDTQYF
TRBV12-3/TRBV12-4	-	-	TRBJ2-5	TGTGCCAGCAGCTATACGACGGGGGGCGAGACCCAGTACTTC	CASSYTTGGETQYF
TRBV5-6	TRBD1	-	TRBJ2-3	TGTGCCAGCAGCTTGGAGGGGACAGACTACACAGATACGCAGTATTTT	CASSLEGTDYTDTQYF
TRBV6-1	TRBD2	many	TRBJ2-1	TGTGCCAGCAGTGAAATAGTTAGGGTAGTACTAGCGGGGGCCAATGAGCAGTTCTTC	CASSEIVRVVLAGANEQFF
TRBV5-4	-	-	TRBJ2-2	TGTGCCGTCAGGGGAGCTCTAACCGGGGAGCTGTTTTTT	CAVRGALTGELFF
TRBV6-1	TRBD1	few	TRBJ1-1	TGTGCCAGCAGTGGACAGGGCCGAAGGATGAACACTGAAGCTTTCTTT	CASSGQGRRMNTEAFF
TRBV2	TRBD2	few	TRBJ2-1	TGTGCCAGCAGTGATCTGGCGGGGGGCCACAATGAGCAGTTCTTC	CASSDLAGGHNEQFF
TRBV7-8	-	many	TRBJ2-3	TGTGCCAGCAGCTTAGTGGGCGGCAATACAGATACGCAGTATTTT	CASSLVGGNTDTQYF
TRBV13	-	-	TRBJ2-7	TGTGCCAGCAGCTTTGGGACTTCTGCCGGGAGCTTC	CASSFGTSAGSF
TRBV19	-	once	TRBJ2-5	TGTGCCAGTAGTGGGACGCAGGGAGAGACCCAGTACTTC	CASSGTQGETQYF
TRBV10-3	-	-	TRBJ1-6	TGTGCCATCAGTGAGTCGATTGGGCCCAATGGCAATAATTCACCCCTCCACTTT	CAISESIGPNGNNSPLHF
TRBV7-6	-	once	TRBJ1-2	TGTGCCAGCAGCTGGGGGGCAGATGGCTACACCTTC	CASSWGADGYTF
TRBV27	-	few	TRBJ2-7	TGTGCCAGCAGTAGACCGCTCGGCGAGCAGTACTTC	CASSRPLGEQYF
TRBV4-3	TRBD2	-	TRBJ2-3	TGCGCCAGCAGCCCGGGGGGGTGGGCAGATACGCAGTATTTT	CASSPGGWADTQYF
TRBV5-4	TRBD1	-	TRBJ1-2	TGTGCCAGCACCGGGACAGGGCATGGCTACACCTTC	CASTGTGHGYTF
TRBV7-2	-	-	TRBJ1-1	TGTGCCAACACCCGAAAGGAAGCTTTCTTT	CANTRKEAFF